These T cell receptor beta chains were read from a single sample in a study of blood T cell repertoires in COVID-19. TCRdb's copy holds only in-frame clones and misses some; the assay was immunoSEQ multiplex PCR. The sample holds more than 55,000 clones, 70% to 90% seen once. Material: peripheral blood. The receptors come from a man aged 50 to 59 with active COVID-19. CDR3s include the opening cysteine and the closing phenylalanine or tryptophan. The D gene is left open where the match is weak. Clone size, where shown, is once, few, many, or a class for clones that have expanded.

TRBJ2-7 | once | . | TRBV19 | CASSSRQAGSYEQYF | TGTGCCAGTAGTTCACGACAGGCCGGATCCTACGAGCAGTACTTC
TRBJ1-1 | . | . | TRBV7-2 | CASTRGGWGNTEAFF | TGTGCCAGCACTCGGGGGGGATGGGGTAACACTGAAGCTTTCTTT
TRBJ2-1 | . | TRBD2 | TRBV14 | CASSPPRGSGRVVNEQFF | TGTGCCAGCAGCCCTCCCAGGGGGAGCGGGAGGGTGGTAAATGAGCAGTTCTTC
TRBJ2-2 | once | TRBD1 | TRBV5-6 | CASSRDRVNTGELFF | TGTGCCAGCAGCCGGGACAGGGTTAACACCGGGGAGCTGTTTTTT
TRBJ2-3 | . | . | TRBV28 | CASRMGLLGDTQYF | TGTGCCAGCAGGATGGGACTCTTAGGAGATACGCAGTATTTT
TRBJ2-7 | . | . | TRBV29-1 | CSGEQGPEQYF | TGCAGCGGAGAACAGGGTCCCGAGCAGTACTTC
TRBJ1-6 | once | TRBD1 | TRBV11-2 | CASSPDRGNSPLHF | TGTGCCAGCAGCCCGGACAGGGGGAATTCACCCCTCCACTTT
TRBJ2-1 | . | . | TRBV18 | CASSPPALNEQFF | TGTGCCAGCTCACCACCAGCCTTAAATGAGCAGTTCTTC
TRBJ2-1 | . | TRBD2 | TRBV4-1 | CASSRPGLARYNEQFF | TGCGCCAGCAGCCGCCCGGGACTAGCGAGGTACAATGAGCAGTTCTTC
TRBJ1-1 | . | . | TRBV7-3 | CASSKDSLGTEAFF | TGTGCCAGCAGCAAGGACAGCTTGGGCACTGAAGCTTTCTTT
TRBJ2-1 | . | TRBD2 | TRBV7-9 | CASSAGTSPNNEQFF | TGTGCCAGCAGCGCTGGGACTAGCCCCAACAATGAGCAGTTCTTC
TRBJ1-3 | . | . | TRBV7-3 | CASSLLRVEGSSGNTIYF | TGTGCCAGCAGCTTATTAAGGGTGGAGGGTAGCTCTGGAAACACCATATATTTT
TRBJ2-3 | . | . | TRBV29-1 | CSVDDTSTDTQYF | TGCAGCGTTGATGATACTAGCACAGATACGCAGTATTTT
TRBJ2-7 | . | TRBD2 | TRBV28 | CASNLAGAPYEQYF | TGTGCCAGCAACCTAGCGGGAGCTCCCTACGAGCAGTACTTC
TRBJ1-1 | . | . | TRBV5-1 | CASSLFGGGTEAFF | TGCGCCAGCAGCTTGTTCGGGGGAGGCACTGAAGCTTTCTTT
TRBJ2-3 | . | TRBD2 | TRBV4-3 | CASSQDTGGSTDTQYF | TGCGCCAGCAGCCAAGATACGGGAGGTAGCACAGATACGCAGTATTTT
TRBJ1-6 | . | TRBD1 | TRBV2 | CASSEGYRGGSPLHF | TGTGCCAGCAGTGAAGGCTACAGGGGAGGCTCACCCCTCCACTTT
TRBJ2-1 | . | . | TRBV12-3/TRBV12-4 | CASSLGQINEQFF | TGTGCCAGCAGTTTAGGACAGATCAATGAGCAGTTCTTC
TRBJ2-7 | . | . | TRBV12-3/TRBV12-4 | CASSSRGEQYF | TGTGCCAGCAGCTCCCGGGGCGAGCAGTACTTC
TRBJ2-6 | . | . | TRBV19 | CASRNRDISLSGANVLTF | TGTGCCAGTAGAAACCGGGACATCTCCCTATCTGGGGCCAACGTCCTGACTTTC
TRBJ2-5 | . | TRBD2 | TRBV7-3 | CASSLTGLAALETQYF | TGTGCCAGCAGCTTAACGGGACTAGCGGCCCTGGAGACCCAGTACTTC
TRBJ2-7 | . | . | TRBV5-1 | CASRQILMSYEQYF | TGCGCCAGCAGACAGATCCTTATGTCCTACGAGCAGTACTTC
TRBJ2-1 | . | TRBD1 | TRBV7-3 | CASSPNPGGAEQFF | TGTGCCAGCAGCCCAAATCCAGGGGGCGCCGAGCAGTTCTTC
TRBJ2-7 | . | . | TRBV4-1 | CASSQDPKGTRRSYEQYF | TGCGCCAGCAGCCAAGATCCAAAAGGGACAAGGAGATCCTACGAGCAGTACTTC
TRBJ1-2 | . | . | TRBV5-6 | CASSDTGNYGYTF | TGTGCCAGCAGCGATACAGGGAACTATGGCTACACCTTC
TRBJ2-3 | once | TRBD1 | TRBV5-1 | CASSLGRGTGGTDTQYF | TGCGCCAGCAGCCTTGGAAGGGGGACAGGGGGCACAGATACGCAGTATTTT
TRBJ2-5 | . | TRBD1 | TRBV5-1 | CASSLGRGLIETQYF | TGCGCCAGCAGCTTGGGCAGGGGGCTAATCGAGACCCAGTACTTC
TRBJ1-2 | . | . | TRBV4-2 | CASSQDWTDYGYTF | TGTGCCAGCAGCCAAGATTGGACAGACTATGGCTACACCTTC